Below, 17 T cell receptor beta chains from the same sample are listed, as sequenced in a study of T cell responses to AZD1222 COVID-19 vaccine. TCRdb keeps only in-frame clones here, not all; method: immunoSEQ multiplex PCR. The sample lists roughly 140,000 clones, 85% to 95% seen once, with approximately 2% in the top ten. Sequences were derived from peripheral blood, sampled on day 0 of AZD1222 vaccination. Source of these receptors: an adult in good health.

The V call is TRBV25-1, the J call TRBJ2-7; D is possibly TRBD1 or TRBD2 (6 bases each). The CDR3 length is 14 residues. Trimming took 5 bases from V and 6 from J, leaving 17 bases between them. Germline V gives CDR1 MGHDK, CDR2 SYGVNS. CDR3 in amino acids: CASSPPGRGGEQYF. The DNA for the CDR3 is TGTGCCAGCAGTCCTCCGGGCAGGGGAGGCGAGCAGTACTTC.

The CDR3 sequence is CAITLLGTSGSSGDTQYF. CDR3 nucleotide sequence: TGTGCCATTACACTACTTGGGACTAGCGGGAGTAGCGGAGATACGCAGTATTTT. The chain uses TRBV2 and TRBJ2-3, with 14 bases that match TRBD2. This CDR3 spans 18 amino acids. Per germline, CDR1 SNHLY and CDR2 FYNNEI. V dropped 10 bases and J dropped 5; count of bases not matched to a gene: 17.

The chain employs TRBV10-3 and TRBJ1-1, with 7 bases matching TRBD1. V shed 4 bases and J 7 bases; nucleotides not matched to a gene: 9. The CDR3 runs to 14 residues. CDR1 and CDR2 (germline): ENHRY, SYGVKD. In nucleotides, the CDR3 is TGTGCCATCAGTGCGGTAGGGCAGGGGGATGAAGCTTTCTTT. Amino acid sequence: CAISAVGQGDEAFF.

The chain joins TRBV7-6 to TRBJ1-1; tentatively, D is TRBD1 (6 bases). This CDR3 region has 15 residues. Germline V gene sequence: CDR1 SGHVS, CDR2 FNYEAQ. V lost 5 bases and J lost 0, with 13 bases in between. The CDR3 coding sequence is TGTGCCAGCAGCGACCGGGACACAATGAACACTGAAGCTTTCTTT. This sequence encodes CASSDRDTMNTEAFF. The whole variable domain, filled in from reference TRBV7-6 and TRBJ1-1, reads GAGVSQSPRYKVTKRGQDVALRCDPISGHVSLYWYRQALGQGPEFLTYFNYEAQQDKSGLPNDRFSAERPEGSISTLTIQRTEQRDSAMYRCASSDRDTMNTEAFFGQGTRLTVV.

The J gene is TRBJ1-2, the V gene TRBV5-4, with 7 positions matching TRBD1. Trimming cost V 4 bases and J 6 bases; bases outside gene matches: 6. The CDR3 extends over 13 amino acids. Germline V gene lookup returns CDR1 SGHNT and CDR2 YYREEE (reference sequence). The CDR3 sequence: CASSLQGEDGYTF. In nucleotides, the CDR3 is TGTGCCAGCAGCCTCCAGGGGGAGGATGGCTACACCTTC.

The CDR3, as DNA: TGTGCCAGCAGCACCTCCAACACCATATATTTT. The encoded protein is CASSTSNTIYF. The V and J genes are TRBV7-8 and TRBJ1-3; the D is unclear. The CDR3 runs 11 residues. Germline CDR1 SGHVS, CDR2 FQNEAQ. V lost 5 bases to trimming and J lost 7 bases, with 6 bases between them.

The chain combines TRBV12-3 or TRBV12-4 with TRBJ1-1; D remains ambiguous. The CDR3 contains 13 residues. V shed 7 bases and J shed 1 base, with 10 bases lying between them. The CDR3 nucleotides read TGTGCCAGCACCTGGACCGAGAACACTGAAGCTTTCTTT. This codes for CASTWTENTEAFF.

The chain couples TRBV11-2 to TRBJ1-2, with a tentative D call TRBD1 (5 bases). CDR3 length: 16 amino acids. Trimming shortened V by 0 bases and J by 4 bases, and 15 bases separated the two germline ends. The germline V gene encodes CDR1 SGHAT and CDR2 FQNNGV. The CDR3 loop is CASSLDGGIVGYGYTF. Written as DNA, the CDR3 is TGTGCCAGCAGCTTAGACGGGGGGATTGTAGGCTATGGCTACACCTTC.

The chain is built from TRBV18 and TRBJ2-7; the match to TRBD2 covers 11 bases. With V trimmed by 3 bases and J by 2 bases, 3 bases remained unmatched. Germline V gene lookup returns CDR1 KGHSH and CDR2 LQKENI. The CDR3 length is 15 residues. CDR3 coding DNA: TGTGCCAGCTCACCGGGGACTAGCGGAACCTACGAGCAGTACTTC. It encodes CASSPGTSGTYEQYF.

CDR3 sequence reads: CASTNSRQDYGYTF. CDR3 coding DNA: TGCGCCAGCACCAATTCCAGACAGGACTATGGCTACACCTTC. The chain has TRBV10-2 and TRBJ1-2; a weak D match, TRBD1 (6 bases). The CDR3 extends over 14 amino acids. The ends were cut back, 7 bases at V and 3 bases at J, with 15 bases in the middle. Per the germline V gene, CDR1 is WSHSY and CDR2 is SAAADI.

The chain recombines TRBV19 with TRBJ1-5, with TRBD1 identical over 8 bases. This CDR3 has 14 amino acids. V shed 6 bases and J 5 bases; nucleotides not matched to a gene: 6. Germline V gene data show CDR1 as LNHDA and CDR2 as SQIVND (reference sequence). Here the CDR3 DNA reads TGTGCCAGTAGCCCTGCGGACAGGGATCAGCCCCAGCATTTT. Protein sequence: CASSPADRDQPQHF.

The table lists this clone with a few counts. The chain recombines TRBV5-6 with TRBJ1-5, with D maybe TRBD1 (5 bases). The CDR3 has 16 amino acids. The germline V and J ends were trimmed by 0 bases and 0 bases, with 10 bases remaining between them. The germline gives CDR1 SGHDT, CDR2 YYEEEE. Written as DNA, the CDR3 is TGTGCCAGCAGCTTGGGGGGGTTTAATAGCAATCAGCCCCAGCATTTT. Protein product: CASSLGGFNSNQPQHF.

The V call is TRBV3-1 (or the pseudogene TRBV3-2), the J call TRBJ1-3, with D hard to call. Trimming removed 1 base from V and 4 bases from J, with 17 bases in between. This CDR3 comprises 17 residues. Germline values: CDR1 LGHDT, CDR2 YNNKEL (reference sequence). The CDR3 sequence: CASSQATLVDRGNTIYF. CDR3 DNA sequence: TGTGCCAGCAGCCAAGCCACCTTAGTGGATAGGGGAAACACCATATATTTT.

This rearrangement joins TRBV7-2 to TRBJ2-7; D is perhaps TRBD2 (5 bases). Germline lookup yields CDR1 SGHTA and CDR2 FQGNSA. Trimming stripped 4 bases from V and 2 bases from J, with 18 bases between. The CDR3 totals 16 residues. The CDR3, as DNA: TGTGCCAGCAGCTCTTCCTCGAAGACCGGGGCCTACGAGCAGTACTTC. Translating gives CASSSSSKTGAYEQYF.

V gene TRBV6-1 combines with J gene TRBJ1-2, with 7 bases that match TRBD1. The CDR3 extends over 14 amino acids. Trimming cost V 2 bases and J 5 bases; bases outside gene matches: 5. Germline V gene lookup returns CDR1 MNHNS and CDR2 SASEGT. CDR3 bases: TGTGCCAGCAGTGAACTTGTGACAGGGTATGGCTACACCTTC. It codes for CASSELVTGYGYTF.

The rearrangement links TRBV7-9 to TRBJ1-5; 9 bases are a match to TRBD1. The CDR3 covers 17 residues. V shed 1 base, J shed 9 bases, and the junction held 13 bases outside the gene matches. Germline loops: CDR1 SEHNR, CDR2 FQNEAQ (reference sequence). The CDR3 loop is CASSLGTGDPTGRPQHF. In DNA form, the CDR3 reads TGTGCCAGCAGCTTAGGGACAGGGGACCCAACAGGGCGGCCCCAGCATTTT.

The rearrangement links TRBV19 to TRBJ2-1; 9 nucleotides align to TRBD1. The V gene's germline CDR1 is LNHDA and CDR2 SQIVND (reference sequence). This CDR3 spans 15 amino acids. V lost 6 bases, J lost 10 bases, and 13 bases stayed unmatched. CDR3 sequence (DNA): TGTGCCAGTAGATCGGGACAGGGTGGTAGCGGAGAGCAGTTCTTC. It codes for CASRSGQGGSGEQFF.